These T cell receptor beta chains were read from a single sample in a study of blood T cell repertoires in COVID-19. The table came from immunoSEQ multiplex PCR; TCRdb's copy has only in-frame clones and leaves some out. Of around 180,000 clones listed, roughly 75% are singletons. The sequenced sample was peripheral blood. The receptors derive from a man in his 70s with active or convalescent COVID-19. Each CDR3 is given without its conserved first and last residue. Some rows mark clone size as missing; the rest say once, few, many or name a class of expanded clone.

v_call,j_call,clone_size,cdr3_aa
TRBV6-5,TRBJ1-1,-,ATRDRAFEAF
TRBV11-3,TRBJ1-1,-,ASSLVRGGWANTEAF
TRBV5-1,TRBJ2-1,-,ASSLEGAGYNEQF
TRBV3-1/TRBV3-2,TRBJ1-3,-,ASSHGAGGNTIY
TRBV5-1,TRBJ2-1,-,ASSLSAGSYNEQF
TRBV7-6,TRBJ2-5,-,ASSLSGQGAPFQETQY
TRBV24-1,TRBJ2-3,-,ATSDDSGGAPDTQY
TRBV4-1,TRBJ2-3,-,ASSSGTGLVSTDTQY
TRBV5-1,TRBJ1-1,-,ASSLQEAVTEAF
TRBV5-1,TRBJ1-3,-,ASSLQGSGNTIY
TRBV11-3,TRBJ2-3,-,ASSPGGPADTQY
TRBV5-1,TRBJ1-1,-,ASSSGQTNTEAF
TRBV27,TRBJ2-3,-,ASSLRGSTDTQY
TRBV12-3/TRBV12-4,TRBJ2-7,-,ASSLGLVYEQY
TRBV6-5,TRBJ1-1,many,ASSYLGKGEAF
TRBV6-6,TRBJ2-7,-,ASSSRGQGYEQY
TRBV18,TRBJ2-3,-,ASSPISGGHSGTDTQY